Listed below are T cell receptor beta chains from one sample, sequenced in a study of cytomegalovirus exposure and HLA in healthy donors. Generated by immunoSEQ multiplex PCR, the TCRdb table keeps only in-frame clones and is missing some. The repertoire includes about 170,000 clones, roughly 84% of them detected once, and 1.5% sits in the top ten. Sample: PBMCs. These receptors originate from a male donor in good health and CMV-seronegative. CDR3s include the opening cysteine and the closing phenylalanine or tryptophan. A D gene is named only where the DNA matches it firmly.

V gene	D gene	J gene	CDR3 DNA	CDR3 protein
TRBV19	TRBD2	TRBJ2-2	TGTGCCAGTAGCTCGCTGGGAGCGGGAGTAGGCGGGGAGCTGTTTTTT	CASSSLGAGVGGELFF
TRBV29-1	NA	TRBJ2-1	TGCAGCGTTGACCCGTCCTACAATGAGCAGTTCTTC	CSVDPSYNEQFF
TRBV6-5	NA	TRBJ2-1	TGTGCCAGCCATGGATCGGGTAGCTCCTACAATGAGCAGTTCTTC	CASHGSGSSYNEQFF
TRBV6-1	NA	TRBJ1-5	TGTGCCAGCAGTGATAAAGGGGCCGATAGCAATCAGCCCCAGCATTTT	CASSDKGADSNQPQHF
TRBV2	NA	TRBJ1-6	TGTGCCAGCAGTGAGGGGGGAGGGGCCCTCCACTTT	CASSEGGGALHF
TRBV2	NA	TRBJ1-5	TGTGCCAGCAGTGCGTCCAGGGTTGAACAGCCCCAGCATTTT	CASSASRVEQPQHF
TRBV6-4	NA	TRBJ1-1	TGTGCCAGCAGTGAGGCGGGGAACACTGAAGCTTTCTTT	CASSEAGNTEAFF
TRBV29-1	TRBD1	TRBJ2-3	TGCAGCGGGAGGGACAGGGTGGGCCCAGATACGCAGTATTTT	CSGRDRVGPDTQYF
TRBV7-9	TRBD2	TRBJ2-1	TGTGCCAGCACCCCCGTTTTACGGGAGGGCCGCAATGAGCAGTTCTTC	CASTPVLREGRNEQFF
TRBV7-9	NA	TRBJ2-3	TGTGCCAGCAGTACTAGTGGTACAGATACGCAGTATTTT	CASSTSGTDTQYF
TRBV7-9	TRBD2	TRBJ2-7	TGTGCCAGCAGCTTACTTAGCGGGAGGGCCTCTAAGTACGAGCAGTACTTC	CASSLLSGRASKYEQYF